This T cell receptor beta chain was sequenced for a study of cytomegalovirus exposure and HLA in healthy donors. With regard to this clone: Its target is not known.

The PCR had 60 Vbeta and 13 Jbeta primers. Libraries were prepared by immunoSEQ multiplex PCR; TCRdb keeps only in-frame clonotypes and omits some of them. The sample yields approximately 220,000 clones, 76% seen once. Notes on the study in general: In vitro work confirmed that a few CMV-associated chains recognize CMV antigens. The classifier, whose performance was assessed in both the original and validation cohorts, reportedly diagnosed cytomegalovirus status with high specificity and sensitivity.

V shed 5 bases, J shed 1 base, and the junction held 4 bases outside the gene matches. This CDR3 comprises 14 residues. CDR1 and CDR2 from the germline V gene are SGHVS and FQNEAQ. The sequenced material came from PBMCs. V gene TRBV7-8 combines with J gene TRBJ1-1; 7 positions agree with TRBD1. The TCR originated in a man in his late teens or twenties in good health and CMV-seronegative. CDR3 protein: CASSLRDRNTEAFF. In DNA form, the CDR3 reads TGTGCCAGCAGCCTCCGGGACAGGAACACTGAAGCTTTCTTT.